The 22 T cell receptor beta chains given below trace back to one sample, sequenced in a study of Graves' ophthalmopathy and Graves' hyperthyroidism. Amplifying from RNA transcripts, the study obtained TCR beta CDR3 regions. Investigators did first-round RT-PCR with HTBI primers, then second-round multiplex PCR. TCRdb itself ran the multiplex PCR reads through MiXCR, one entry per CDR3 protein. This sample carries about 620,000 distinct CDR3 sequences, over 20% of them seen once, and the ten largest clones take approximately 7%. Source material: peripheral blood. These receptors were taken from a woman under 30 with stable Graves' hyperthyroidism. Some clones in this sample may be carry-over from other donors' samples.

The chain couples TRBV6-5 to TRBJ2-2; maybe TRBD1 (5 bases). Trimming pared 2 bases from V and 8 bases from J, leaving 12 bases between. The CDR3 extends over 14 amino acids. Germline loops: CDR1 MNHEY, CDR2 SVGAGI. The CDR3 loop reads CASSYLGHRGELFF. In nucleotides, the CDR3 is TGTGCCAGCAGTTACCTCGGACATCGGGGGGAGCTGTTTTTT.

This clonotype was seen ten or more times. V usage is TRBV2 and J usage is TRBJ1-5; D not certain. With 2 bases removed from V and 1 base from J, the gap between germline ends came to 15 bases. Germline V CDR1 and CDR2: SNHLY, FYNNEI. This CDR3 comprises 17 residues. CDR3 DNA sequence: TGTGCCAGCAGTGAAAAGGTAGGACGCCAGAGCAATCAGCCCCAGCATTTT. This sequence encodes CASSEKVGRQSNQPQHF.

This chain links TRBV11-2 with TRBJ2-2; D not certain. V lost 3 bases and J lost 6, with 8 bases in between. CDR1 SGHAT and CDR2 FQNNGV come from the germline V gene. This CDR3 is built from 13 residues. DNA for the CDR3: TGTGCCAGCAGCTTCAGTGGGGCCGGGGAGCTGTTTTTT. Its translation: CASSFSGAGELFF.

This clonotype was seen only once. V and J are TRBV6-5 and TRBJ1-2; D uncertain. Trimming shortened V by 0 bases and J by 1 base, and 9 bases separated the two germline ends. Germline V lookup: CDR1 MNHEY, CDR2 SVGAGI. The CDR3 sequence is 15 residues long. The CDR3 here is CASSYSGGDNYGYTF. CDR3 DNA sequence: TGTGCCAGCAGTTACTCGGGCGGGGATAACTATGGCTACACCTTC.

This chain links TRBV6-2 or TRBV6-3 with TRBJ2-7; D remains unclear. The V and J ends lost 6 bases and 6 bases respectively, with 12 bases between them. The CDR3 sequence is 12 residues long. From germline, CDR1 is MNHEY and CDR2 SVGEGT. The CDR3 loop reads CASSRARPEQYF. For the CDR3, the DNA is TGTGCCAGCAGCCGGGCTAGACCCGAGCAGTACTTC.

This clonotype was seen a few times. The CDR3 DNA sequence: TGTGCCATCGGGGAGCCGGGACAGTATCACACTGAAGCTTTCTTT. Its protein is CAIGEPGQYHTEAFF. This chain connects TRBV10-3 to TRBJ1-1; 7 bases match TRBD1. CDR1 is ENHRY and CDR2 is SYGVKD in the germline V gene. Trimming removed 8 bases from V and 3 bases from J; junction bases left unmatched: 12. The CDR3 is made up of 15 amino acids.

This clonotype was recorded many times. The chain recombines TRBV7-2 with TRBJ1-6; TRBD1 might be the D (5 bases). The V and J ends lost 2 bases and 6 bases respectively, with 11 bases between them. The CDR3 contains 15 residues. Germline V gene sequence: CDR1 SGHTA, CDR2 FQGNSA. The CDR3 region has the DNA TGTGCCAGCAGCTTAAGCGGGGCATTTAATTCACCCCTCCACTTT. Its translation is CASSLSGAFNSPLHF.

This chain links TRBV13 with TRBJ2-2, with 8 bases that match TRBD1. Germline lookup yields CDR1 PRHDT and CDR2 FYEKMQ (reference sequence). J was trimmed by 4 bases and V by 0 bases; bases with no gene match: 4. The CDR3 runs to 16 residues. The CDR3 loop is CASSLGRQGFTGELFF. CDR3 in DNA: TGTGCCAGCAGCTTAGGGAGACAGGGGTTCACCGGGGAGCTGTTTTTT.

The CDR3 reads CASSGASGVTLYEQYF. CDR3 DNA sequence: TGTGCCAGCAGTGGGGCTAGCGGGGTGACCCTCTACGAGCAGTACTTC. The chain recombines TRBV6-1 with TRBJ2-7; 9 bases are a match to TRBD2. Germline-derived CDR1 and CDR2 are MNHNS and SASEGT. The CDR3 totals 16 residues. With V trimmed by 4 bases and J by 3 bases, 10 bases remained unmatched.

In this sample, this clonotype turned up many times. V gene TRBV18 combines with J gene TRBJ1-1, with D maybe TRBD1 (5 bases). Germline V gene sequence: CDR1 KGHSH, CDR2 LQKENI. CDR3 length: 15 amino acids. The ends were cut back, 2 bases at V and 1 base at J, with 11 bases in the middle. This CDR3 reads CASSPSGPGNTEAFF. In DNA, the CDR3 is TGTGCCAGCTCACCATCGGGACCGGGGAACACTGAAGCTTTCTTT.

CDR3 sequence (DNA): TGTGCCAGTAGTACCATTGGACAGGGGCGGGAGCAGTACTTC. Translation gives CASSTIGQGREQYF. This chain uses TRBV19 with TRBJ2-7; 9 bases line up with TRBD1. With V trimmed by 4 bases and J by 7 bases, 8 bases remained unmatched. The germline CDR1 and CDR2 sequences are LNHDA and SQIVND (reference sequence). CDR3 length equals 14 residues.

This clonotype appeared many times. This sequence joins TRBV24-1 and TRBJ1-2; the match to TRBD1 covers 8 bases. This CDR3 is built from 19 residues. In germline, CDR1 is KGHDR, CDR2 SFDVKD. V shed 3 bases and J 3 bases; nucleotides not matched to a gene: 17. CDR3 loop: CATSDVTGEQRNPDYGYTF. The CDR3, as DNA: TGTGCCACCAGTGATGTGACAGGGGAGCAAAGAAACCCAGACTATGGCTACACCTTC.

This clonotype has at least ten counts. This chain connects TRBV6-1 to TRBJ1-1; D call uncertain. This CDR3 spans 14 amino acids. The V end lost 1 base, the J end lost 0 bases, and 6 bases lay between the germline ends. Germline V gives CDR1 MNHNS, CDR2 SASEGT. CDR3 nucleotide sequence: TGTGCCAGCAGTGAAGGTAGCGTGAACACTGAAGCTTTCTTT. This gives the protein CASSEGSVNTEAFF.

This clonotype was counted only a few times. V usage is TRBV11-1 and J usage is TRBJ2-6, with 14 positions matching TRBD2. This CDR3 spans 19 amino acids. V lost 1 base and J lost 3; bases outside the gene matches: 5. The germline V gene has CDR1 SGHAT and CDR2 FQDESV (reference sequence). For the CDR3, the DNA is TGTGCCAGCAGCTTAGTGAGACTAGCGGGGGGGCTTGGGGCCAACGTCCTGACTTTC. It is translated as CASSLVRLAGGLGANVLTF.

This clonotype was seen repeatedly, ten times or more. The rearrangement uses TRBV28 and TRBJ2-7; 11 bases align to TRBD1. Germline loops: CDR1 MDHEN, CDR2 SYDVKM. The CDR3 runs 14 residues. J lost 7 bases, V lost 6 bases, and 8 bases had no gene match. CDR3 sequence: CASRTGQGVGEQYF. The CDR3 nucleotides are TGTGCCAGCAGGACGGGACAGGGGGTAGGGGAGCAGTACTTC.

To note about this clonotype: Given a much more abundant clone one base away, this may be a read error. The V and J genes are TRBV28 and TRBJ1-1; 7 bases line up with TRBD1. The CDR3 length is 14 residues. V lost 5 bases, J lost 3 bases, and 6 bases stayed unmatched. Looked up from germline, CDR1 is MDHEN and CDR2 is SYDVKM. For the CDR3, the DNA is TGTGCCAGCAGTCGGGACAGAACTTACACTGAAGCTTTCTTT. As protein: CASSRDRTYTEAFF.

In its sample, this clonotype was seen many times. The chain combines TRBV11-2 with TRBJ1-2; D is unclear. Germline loops: CDR1 SGHAT, CDR2 FQNNGV. This CDR3 comprises 13 residues. V was pared by 4 bases and J by 8 bases, with 14 bases between. In DNA form, the CDR3 reads TGTGCCAGCAGCTCCAGAGGTCCGGGGGGCTACACCTTC. Its translation: CASSSRGPGGYTF.

This clonotype was seen only a few times. The rearrangement links TRBV7-8 to TRBJ1-5, with unresolved D. The CDR3 has 15 residues. Looked up from germline, CDR1 is SGHVS and CDR2 is FQNEAQ. The V and J ends lost 3 bases and 6 bases respectively, with 15 bases between them. CDR3 sequence: CASSLARAPGQPQHF. The CDR3 coding sequence is TGTGCCAGCAGCTTGGCCCGGGCCCCTGGTCAGCCCCAGCATTTT.

In this sample, this clonotype turned up many times. The chain recombines TRBV2 with TRBJ2-2; TRBD1 matches 9 bases. Trimming took 6 bases from V and 5 from J; bases not matched to a gene: 7. Germline lookup yields CDR1 SNHLY and CDR2 FYNNEI. CDR3 size: 15 residues. This CDR3 is CASSRVTGGTGELFF. In DNA, the CDR3 is TGTGCCAGCAGCAGAGTGACAGGGGGTACCGGGGAGCTGTTTTTT.

This clonotype was recorded many times. The chain is built from TRBV12-3 or TRBV12-4 and TRBJ1-2; tentatively, D is TRBD1 (5 bases). Trimming removed 3 bases at V and 6 bases at J, with 11 bases between. The CDR3 runs to 13 residues. CDR3 sequence reads: CASSFVLGHGYTF. The CDR3 nucleotides are TGTGCCAGCAGTTTTGTATTGGGGCATGGCTACACCTTC.

This clonotype was counted many times. V gene TRBV20-1 combines with J gene TRBJ1-2; 10 nucleotides agree with TRBD1. The CDR3 sequence is 13 residues long. Trimming at V came to 3 bases and at J to 4 bases, leaving 2 bases not matched to a gene. Germline lookup yields CDR1 DFQATT and CDR2 SNEGSKA (reference sequence). CDR3 DNA sequence: TGCAGTGCTAGGTGGGACAGGGGCTATGGCTACACCTTC. Translation gives CSARWDRGYGYTF.

This clonotype has only a few counts. The V and J genes are TRBV6-1 and TRBJ2-5, with D possibly being TRBD1 or TRBD2 (6 bases each). The CDR3 contains 14 residues. V was clipped by 6 bases and J by 0 bases, with 11 bases between them. Per the germline V gene, CDR1 is MNHNS and CDR2 is SASEGT. The CDR3 spells CASRGGQYQETQYF. DNA for the CDR3: TGTGCCAGCAGAGGGGGGCAGTACCAAGAGACCCAGTACTTC.